The clone carrying this TCR beta chain was detected only a few times. What it binds is not known. V was shortened by 5 bases and J by 6 bases, with 15 bases between the two germline ends. The CDR3 has 14 residues. Germline CDR1 MNHEY, CDR2 SVGEGT. The sample comes from a study of response to subunit inactivated influenza vaccine. Study-wide results and caveats: The authors suggested that few new T cells are recruited per seasonal influenza vaccination.

MiXCR, run by TCRdb on the RT-PCR reads, gives a single entry per CDR3 protein. The table has over 800,000 distinct CDR3 sequences, less than 25% seen once. Source: PBMCs from blood, taken more than 4 days after vaccination. This TCR derives from a man aged 50 to 59 who received an inactivated influenza vaccine. The V and J genes are TRBV6-2 or TRBV6-3 and TRBJ2-3; D remains ambiguous. This CDR3 is CASSGVGFGDTQYF. In nucleotides, the CDR3 is TGTGCCAGCAGTGGAGTGGGATTCGGGGATACGCAGTATTTT.